One and the same sample provided the 31 T cell receptor beta chains below, sequenced in a study of CD8+ T cells in alopecia areata. Extracted RNA was reverse transcribed, and the resulting cDNA served as sequencing template. TCRdb's copy holds only in-frame clones and misses some; the assay was immunoSEQ multiplex PCR. There are about 110,000 clones in the sample; around 84% occur only once, and 24% lies in the top ten. Treatment described: oral pan-JAK inhibitor, 5-10 mg twice daily. The specimen was CD8+ T cells sorted from blood, collected at week 24, from a patient treated with tofacitinib. These receptor sequences come from a human donor with alopecia areata.

Comment on this clone: Other DNA sequences from this sample encode an identical CDR3 as well. V gene TRBV7-9 combines with J gene TRBJ2-7, with a weak D call TRBD1 (6 bases). V gave up 0 bases and J gave up 1 base, with 10 bases separating them. There are 15 residues in the CDR3. Germline V lookup: CDR1 SEHNR, CDR2 FQNEAQ (reference sequence). The CDR3 is CASSLAQGQSYEQYF. DNA of the CDR3: TGTGCCAGCAGCTTAGCCCAGGGGCAATCCTACGAGCAGTACTTC. Based on the CDR3 plus reference TRBV7-9 and TRBJ2-7, the full variable domain is DTGVSQNPRHKITKRGQNVTFRCDPISEHNRLYWYRQTLGQGPEFLTYFQNEAQLEKSRLLSDRFSAERPKGSFSTLEIQRTEQGDSAMYLCASSLAQGQSYEQYFGPGTRLTVT.

The chain has TRBV5-1 and TRBJ2-5, with D perhaps matching TRBD2 (6 bases). The length of the CDR3 is 13 residues. Trimming shortened V by 4 bases and J by 2 bases, and 9 bases separated the two germline ends. Germline CDR1 reads SGHRS; CDR2 reads YFSETQ. The CDR3 protein is CASSKGLQETQYF. Written as DNA, the CDR3 is TGCGCCAGCAGCAAGGGACTTCAAGAGACCCAGTACTTC.

CDR3 amino acids: CASSYPQLRGTEAFF. As DNA, the CDR3 is TGTGCCAGCAGTTACCCGCAGTTAAGGGGAACTGAAGCTTTCTTT. The chain links TRBV6-6 to TRBJ1-1, with a tentative D call TRBD1 (5 bases). The CDR3 runs to 15 residues. V lost 2 bases to trimming and J lost 5 bases, with 15 bases between them. The germline CDR1 and CDR2 sequences are MNHNY and SVGAGI (reference sequence).

The chain links TRBV11-2 to TRBJ2-7; D is perhaps TRBD1 or TRBD2 (5 bases each). V lost 0 bases and J 3 bases, leaving 15 bases between the germline ends. The CDR3 loop spans 16 amino acids. The germline CDR1 and CDR2 sequences are SGHAT and FQNNGV. This CDR3 is CASSLDRGQRGYEQYF. The CDR3 coding sequence is TGTGCCAGCAGCTTAGATCGCGGGCAGAGGGGCTACGAGCAGTACTTC.

This chain joins TRBV7-9 and TRBJ1-6, with D possibly matching TRBD1 (5 bases). Germline V gives CDR1 SEHNR, CDR2 FQNEAQ (reference sequence). V lost 2 bases, J lost 5 bases, and 13 bases lay in between. There are 16 residues in the CDR3. CDR3 in amino acids: CASSLTGAKDNSPLHF. As DNA, the CDR3 is TGTGCCAGCAGCTTAACTGGGGCGAAGGATAATTCACCCCTCCACTTT.

CDR3 protein: CASSYSPGNEQFF. CDR3 DNA: TGTGCCAGCAGCTACTCCCCAGGCAATGAGCAGTTCTTC. V gene TRBV7-6 combines with J gene TRBJ2-1, with D uncertain. This CDR3 has 13 residues. Germline CDR1 and CDR2: SGHVS and FNYEAQ. Trimming stripped 4 bases from V and 6 bases from J, with 10 bases between. Full variable domain (remainder filled in from reference TRBV7-6 and TRBJ2-1): GAGVSQSPRYKVTKRGQDVALRCDPISGHVSLYWYRQALGQGPEFLTYFNYEAQQDKSGLPNDRFSAERPEGSISTLTIQRTEQRDSAMYRCASSYSPGNEQFFGPGTRLTVL.

The V call is TRBV7-9, the J call TRBJ1-6; tentative D call: TRBD1 (6 bases). The germline V and J ends were trimmed by 2 bases and 1 base, with 12 bases remaining between them. The germline CDR1 and CDR2 sequences are SEHNR and FQNEAQ (reference sequence). CDR3 length: 17 amino acids. The CDR3 region is CASSLSRGGSYNSPLHF. The CDR3 bases are TGTGCCAGCAGCTTAAGCAGGGGAGGATCCTATAATTCACCCCTCCACTTT.

Worth noting for this clone: The sample carries other DNA sequences with the same CDR3. The chain couples TRBV5-1 to TRBJ2-3; D is uncertain. The CDR3 has 12 amino acids. Germline assignment: CDR1 SGHRS and CDR2 YFSETQ. The V and J ends lost 2 bases and 2 bases respectively, with 3 bases between them. The CDR3 DNA is TGCGCCAGCAGCTTCAACACAGATACGCAGTATTTT. This gives the protein CASSFNTDTQYF.

The chain is built from TRBV5-4 and TRBJ1-1, with 7 bases lining up with TRBD1. Germline V gives CDR1 SGHNT, CDR2 YYREEE (reference sequence). The CDR3 has 14 amino acids. Trimming removed 4 bases from V and 4 bases from J; junction bases left unmatched: 7. The CDR3 spells CASSTRGLITEAFF. For the CDR3, the DNA is TGTGCCAGCAGCACAAGGGGGCTAATCACTGAAGCTTTCTTT. Full variable domain (rest looked up from reference TRBV5-4 and TRBJ1-1): ETGVTQSPTHLIKTRGQQVTLRCSSQSGHNTVSWYQQALGQGPQFIFQYYREEENGRGNFPPRFSGLQFPNYSSELNVNALELDDSALYLCASSTRGLITEAFFGQGTRLTVV.

This clone is a singleton in its sample. The V and J genes are TRBV7-9 and TRBJ2-7, with 8 nucleotides matching TRBD1. Germline loops: CDR1 SEHNR, CDR2 FQNEAQ (reference sequence). The CDR3 extends over 13 amino acids. The ends lost 4 bases at V and 6 bases at J; junction bases unmatched: 5. CDR3 sequence reads: CASSSSTGAEQYF. CDR3 coding DNA: TGTGCCAGCAGCTCCTCGACAGGGGCCGAGCAGTACTTC.

This rearrangement joins TRBV6-5 to TRBJ1-4, with D perhaps matching TRBD1 (5 bases). The CDR3 consists of 15 residues. The V end lost 6 bases, the J end lost 8 bases, and 19 bases lay between the germline ends. Per germline, CDR1 MNHEY and CDR2 SVGAGI. The CDR3 DNA sequence: TGTGCCAGCAGCCAATTTGCAGGGATGGGCGAAAAACTGTTTTTT. Translation gives CASSQFAGMGEKLFF.

The V and J genes are TRBV7-9 and TRBJ2-7; D may be TRBD1 or TRBD2 (5 bases each). The CDR3 has 12 residues. The V gene lost 4 bases and the J gene lost 6 bases, with 10 bases spanning the gap. The germline V gene has CDR1 SEHNR and CDR2 FQNEAQ (reference sequence). CDR3 DNA: TGTGCCAGCAGCTCCGGGACGGTCGAGCAGTACTTC. The encoded protein is CASSSGTVEQYF.

This clone is a singleton in its sample. The chain is built from TRBV29-1 and TRBJ2-7, with D uncertain. The ends were cut back, 8 bases at V and 3 bases at J, with 20 bases in the middle. The germline V gene encodes CDR1 SQVTM and CDR2 ANQGSEA. The CDR3 extends over 14 amino acids. This chain's CDR3 is CSLAKLSRSYEQYF. The CDR3 DNA is TGCAGCCTCGCAAAGTTATCAAGGAGCTACGAGCAGTACTTC.

The V call is TRBV1, the J call TRBJ2-5; the DNA was not used to check the table's D call, TRBD2. TRBV1 is flagged as a pseudogene. This CDR3 spans 15 amino acids. CDR3 sequence (DNA): TGCACCAGCAGGTCACTAGCGGGGACTCGGGAGACCCAGTACTTC. This encodes CTSRSLAGTRETQYF.

This chain uses TRBV4-3 with TRBJ2-2; tentative D call: TRBD1 (8 bases). Trimming took off 4 bases at V and 5 bases at J, with 20 bases between the two ends. Per the germline V gene, CDR1 is LGHNA and CDR2 is YSLEER. There are 17 residues in the CDR3. The CDR3 loop is CASSPGQGGGVTGELFF. In DNA form, the CDR3 reads TGCGCCAGCAGCCCAGGACAGGGAGGGGGTGTGACCGGGGAGCTGTTTTTT.

This rearrangement joins TRBV11-3 to TRBJ2-4; TRBD1 might be the D (5 bases). The length of the CDR3 is 16 residues. Trimming cost V 6 bases and J 3 bases, with 18 bases left between them. Looked up from germline, CDR1 is SGHNT and CDR2 is YENEEA. The CDR3 DNA reads as TGTGCCAGCAGGAATTGGACAAAAAGGGGCAAAAACATTCAGTACTTC. Translation: CASRNWTKRGKNIQYF.

The DNA of the CDR3 is TGTGCCAGCAGCCCCGGGACAGATAGCAATCAGCCCCAGCATTTT. It codes for CASSPGTDSNQPQHF. The V call is TRBV6-6, the J call TRBJ1-5, with TRBD1 matching 7 bases. Germline CDR1 MNHNY, CDR2 SVGAGI (reference sequence). CDR3 length: 15 amino acids. The J segment lost 0 bases and the V segment lost 6 bases, leaving 5 bases of the junction unmatched.

This clone was counted a single time. V and J are TRBV6-6 and TRBJ1-5, with D uncertain. V was pared by 6 bases and J by 2 bases, with 17 bases between. Germline CDR1 and CDR2: MNHNY and SVGAGI (reference sequence). The CDR3 extends over 16 amino acids. The CDR3 nucleotides are TGTGCCAGCAGCCACATTGCTCTTGGGCGCAATCAGCCCCAGCATTTT. It specifies CASSHIALGRNQPQHF.

Only one count was recorded for this clone. The rearrangement links TRBV2 to TRBJ1-3; 7 positions match TRBD1. This CDR3 has 15 amino acids. CDR1 is SNHLY, CDR2 FYNNEI, per germline. V shed 2 bases and J 0 bases; nucleotides not matched to a gene: 1. DNA of the CDR3: TGTGCCAGCAGTGAATACAGGGGCTCTGGAAACACCATATATTTT. Its translation: CASSEYRGSGNTIYF.

This chain joins TRBV30 and TRBJ1-1; D is ambiguous. Trimming took off 0 bases at V and 6 bases at J, with 14 bases between the two ends. CDR1 is GTSNPN and CDR2 is SVGIG in the germline V gene (reference sequence). This CDR3 has 14 amino acids. The CDR3 nucleotides are TGTGCCTGGAGTGTGACCCGAGGGTTAGCTGAAGCTTTCTTT. This gives the protein CAWSVTRGLAEAFF. Combining the CDR3 with reference TRBV30 and TRBJ1-1 gives the whole variable domain SQTIHQWPATLVQPVGSPLSLECTVEGTSNPNLYWYRQAAGRGLQLLFYSVGIGQISSEVPQNLSASRPQDRQFILSSKKLLLSDSGFYLCAWSVTRGLAEAFFGQGTRLTVV.

V and J are TRBV29-1 and TRBJ2-2, with 7 nucleotides matching TRBD2. Germline V gene lookup returns CDR1 SQVTM and CDR2 ANQGSEA. The junction had 8 bases not matched to a gene; V was cut back by 4 bases and J by 6 bases. This CDR3 is 14 amino acids long. CDR3 nucleotide sequence: TGCAGCGTTGGGGAGGGGACCGGATCCGGGGAGCTGTTTTTT. It specifies CSVGEGTGSGELFF.

The chain carries TRBV5-1 and TRBJ2-3; 8 bases are a match to TRBD2. The CDR3 is 13 amino acids. From germline, CDR1 is SGHRS and CDR2 YFSETQ. Germline trimming cut 5 bases from V and 3 bases from J; bases unmatched to any gene: 2. CDR3 nucleotide sequence: TGCGCCAGCAGACTAGCGGAGACAGATACGCAGTATTTT. This sequence encodes CASRLAETDTQYF.

The V call is TRBV29-1, the J call TRBJ2-1; D is unresolved. The CDR3 spans 13 residues. The V and J ends lost 6 bases and 4 bases respectively, with 13 bases between them. From germline, CDR1 is SQVTM and CDR2 ANQGSEA. The DNA for the CDR3 is TGCAGCGTCGCTACTACAGATTACAATGAGCAGTTCTTC. This gives the protein CSVATTDYNEQFF.

This sequence joins TRBV25-1 and TRBJ2-7, with a tentative D call TRBD1 (6 bases). The CDR3 runs to 14 residues. The V gene lost 4 bases and the J gene lost 3 bases, with 13 bases spanning the gap. The germline gives CDR1 MGHDK, CDR2 SYGVNS. The CDR3 is CASSVGTPIYEQYF. Written as DNA, the CDR3 is TGTGCCAGCAGTGTAGGGACACCTATCTACGAGCAGTACTTC.

This rearrangement joins TRBV11-2 to TRBJ1-1; D may be TRBD1 (6 bases). Trimming took 6 bases from V and 3 from J, leaving 14 bases between them. Germline V gives CDR1 SGHAT, CDR2 FQNNGV. CDR3 length equals 14 residues. The CDR3 protein is CASRGGGAYTEAFF. The DNA for the CDR3 is TGTGCCAGCAGAGGAGGGGGGGCATACACTGAAGCTTTCTTT.

This rearrangement joins TRBV6-5 to TRBJ2-1, with 11 positions matching TRBD2. Per the germline V gene, CDR1 is MNHEY and CDR2 is SVGAGI. V was clipped by 5 bases and J by 3 bases; unmatched bases: 3. The CDR3 extends over 15 amino acids. The CDR3 bases are TGTGCCAGCAGTCCCCTAGCGGGAGGCTACAATGAGCAGTTCTTC. Its protein product is CASSPLAGGYNEQFF.

The chain is built from TRBV7-2 and TRBJ1-2, with TRBD1 as a possible D gene (6 bases). Germline V gene data show CDR1 as SGHTA and CDR2 as FQGNSA. V was trimmed by 1 base and J by 5 bases, leaving 14 bases between them. This CDR3 has 15 residues. The CDR3 is CASSLGQASGYGYTF. The CDR3, as DNA: TGTGCCAGCAGCTTAGGACAGGCCTCAGGGTATGGCTACACCTTC.

The rearrangement uses TRBV27 and TRBJ2-7, with D perhaps matching TRBD1 (6 bases). V lost 1 base to trimming and J lost 5 bases, with 12 bases between them. The CDR3 contains 14 residues. CDR1 MNHEY and CDR2 SMNVEV come from the germline V gene (reference sequence). The CDR3 loop reads CASSLWGHKDEQYF. The CDR3 nucleotides read TGTGCCAGCAGTTTATGGGGACATAAAGACGAGCAGTACTTC.

The chain combines TRBV7-2 with TRBJ2-2; TRBD2 aligns across 9 bases. V lost 1 base and J lost 1; bases outside the gene matches: 7. The germline CDR1 and CDR2 sequences are SGHTA and FQGNSA. CDR3 length equals 18 residues. In nucleotides, the CDR3 is TGTGCCAGCAGCTTAGTGGGGTTAGCGGGGGAGAACACCGGGGAGCTGTTTTTT. Protein product: CASSLVGLAGENTGELFF.

The chain recombines TRBV5-4 with TRBJ2-7, with D possibly matching TRBD2 (5 bases). The length of the CDR3 is 15 residues. Per germline, CDR1 SGHNT and CDR2 YYREEE (reference sequence). Trimming pared 4 bases from V and 0 bases from J, leaving 14 bases between. As DNA, the CDR3 is TGTGCCAGCAGCCCTGGGTCGGGGAGCTCCTACGAGCAGTACTTC. Protein sequence: CASSPGSGSSYEQYF.

This rearrangement joins TRBV14 to TRBJ1-1, with D maybe TRBD1 (5 bases). CDR1 and CDR2 from the germline V gene are SGHDN and FVKESK. The V and J ends lost 0 bases and 3 bases respectively, with 11 bases between them. This CDR3 is 15 amino acids long. This chain's CDR3 is CASSQEVGRDTEAFF. The CDR3 nucleotides are TGTGCCAGCAGCCAAGAAGTGGGCAGGGACACTGAAGCTTTCTTT.